This TCR beta chain was documented in a study of response to subunit inactivated influenza vaccine. This CDR3 has 14 amino acids. Trimming at V came to 0 bases and at J to 5 bases, leaving 3 bases not matched to a gene. Germline CDR1 LNHNV, CDR2 YYDKDF (reference sequence). This clonotype was seen a handful of times. TCRdb analysed the RT-PCR reads with MiXCR anew, one entry per CDR3 protein. Of about 570,000 distinct CDR3 sequences listed, about 11% are singletons. This same sample was also taken into another study, of T cells expressing NK-cell markers. That investigation notes: Production of TCR beta cDNA relied on 5'RACE template switching with UMIs. TCR beta repertoires came from sorted CD3+CD56+NKG2C+, CD3+CD56+NKG2C- and CD3+CD56-NKG2C+ T cells. Most of the eight sequenced donors tested HCMV-seropositive; one tested seronegative. Dominant NKG2C+ clonotypes accounted for roughly 1.0-8% of CD8+ T cells in six donors. A few of the donors also had these clonotypes leading their CD3+CD56-NKG2C+ fraction.

The J gene is TRBJ1-1, the V gene TRBV15; 7 bases line up with TRBD1. Sample: PBMCs from blood, taken on the day of vaccination. The source is a man between 50 and 59 years old who received an inactivated influenza vaccine. The CDR3 region has the DNA TGTGCCACCAGCAGAGAAAACAGGGGTACTGAAGCTTTCTTT. As protein: CATSRENRGTEAFF.